A selection of T cell receptor beta chains follows, all from one sample in a study of regulatory T cells in long-lasting Graves disease. In TCRdb, the multiplex PCR reads were re-called with MiXCR into one record per CDR3 protein. This sample has hundreds of thousands of distinct CDR3 sequences, with roughly 23% found just once. The sequencing used peripheral blood mononuclear cells (PBMCs), collected when the disease was refractory, from a patient treated with antithyroid drugs. The source of these receptors is a female donor with Graves disease. CDR3s include the opening cysteine and the closing phenylalanine or tryptophan. The D gene is left open where the match is weak. For some rows the clone size is stated as once, few or many, or as a class when expanded; others skip it.

TRBJ1-5	-	TRBV28	-	CASSYPPQQPQHF	TGTGCCAGCTCCTACCCCCCCCAGCAGCCCCAGCATTTT
TRBJ2-7	-	TRBV28	many	CASSRAGGFYEQYF	TGTGCCAGCAGTCGCGCTGGGGGTTTCTACGAGCAGTACTTC
TRBJ2-7	TRBD1	TRBV7-9	few	CASSFETGNYEQYF	TGTGCCAGCAGCTTTGAGACAGGGAACTACGAGCAGTACTTC
TRBJ2-5	TRBD1	TRBV15	many	CATSRDLLLARQGATQYF	TGTGCCACCAGCAGAGATCTCTTATTAGCGCGGCAGGGGGCAACCCAGTACTTC
TRBJ1-2	-	TRBV30	-	CAWSITDLNYGYTF	TGTGCCTGGAGCATTACGGATCTTAACTATGGCTACACCTTC
TRBJ1-1	-	TRBV2	many	CASSVSARWLVRGEAFF	TGTGCCAGCAGTGTATCCGCGAGGTGGCTGGTGAGGGGTGAAGCTTTCTTT
TRBJ1-1	-	TRBV11-3	many	CASTQSGGNEAFF	TGTGCCAGCACCCAATCCGGAGGGAACGAAGCTTTCTTT
TRBJ2-1	-	TRBV13	-	CASSQGQGIAAYNEQFF	TGTGCCAGCAGCCAAGGCCAGGGCATAGCGGCTTACAATGAGCAGTTCTTC
TRBJ2-7	TRBD2	TRBV27	-	CASSFLTSGSSYEQYF	TGTGCCAGCAGTTTCTTGACTAGCGGGAGCTCCTACGAGCAGTACTTC
TRBJ1-2	-	TRBV4-1	few	CASSQVIGSNGYTF	TGCGCCAGCAGCCAAGTTATCGGGTCGAATGGCTACACCTTC
TRBJ1-2	-	TRBV11-2	few	CASSQAPQQTDYGYTF	TGCGCCAGCAGCCAAGCTCCCCAACAGACCGATTATGGCTACACCTTC
TRBJ1-1	-	TRBV6-1	many	CASRNSLRSTEAFF	TGTGCCAGCAGGAATTCGCTCAGGAGCACTGAAGCTTTCTTT
TRBJ1-5	-	TRBV28	many	CASSSWDGRNQPQHF	TGTGCCAGCAGTTCGTGGGACGGACGGAATCAGCCCCAGCATTTT
TRBJ1-1	TRBD1	TRBV12-3/TRBV12-4	many	CASSDDRGEYTEAFF	TGTGCCAGCAGTGACGACAGGGGCGAGTACACTGAAGCTTTCTTT
TRBJ2-7	-	TRBV28	many	CASSPVGGRRLPQYF	TGTGCCAGCAGTCCCGTGGGGGGCCGGAGGCTTCCGCAGTACTTC
TRBJ1-2	-	TRBV6-1	many	CASSPNQGGDGYTF	TGTGCCAGCAGTCCAAACCAGGGAGGAGATGGCTACACCTTC
TRBJ1-4	-	TRBV12-3/TRBV12-4	many	CASSFTGPNEKLFF	TGTGCCAGCAGTTTCACAGGGCCTAATGAAAAACTGTTTTTT
TRBJ2-5	TRBD2	TRBV20-1	few	CSAGNLAGETQYF	TGCAGTGCTGGAAATCTAGCGGGGGAGACCCAGTACTTC
TRBJ2-5	TRBD2	TRBV7-2	once	CASSLLGLAGEGETQYF	TGTGCCAGCAGCTTACTGGGACTAGCGGGAGAGGGAGAGACCCAGTACTTC
TRBJ1-1	-	TRBV9	few	CASSVGPMGTEAFF	TGTGCCAGCAGCGTAGGACCCATGGGAACTGAAGCTTTCTTT
TRBJ2-5	TRBD1	TRBV7-6	-	CASSLAGDSSGETQYF	TGTGCCAGCAGCTTAGCGGGGGACAGCTCCGGGGAGACCCAGTACTTC
TRBJ1-1	-	TRBV5-4	few	CASILGGPANMNTEAFF	TGTGCCAGCATCCTGGGGGGACCCGCGAACATGAACACTGAAGCTTTCTTT
TRBJ2-7	-	TRBV6-1	many	CASTSGTYEQYF	TGTGCCAGCACCTCGGGGACCTACGAGCAGTACTTC
TRBJ2-7	TRBD2	TRBV28	many	CASSRSGSLYEQYF	TGTGCCAGCAGTCGTAGCGGGAGTCTTTACGAGCAGTACTTC
TRBJ2-6	-	TRBV7-2	many	CASSHGGSSGANVLTF	TGTGCCAGCAGCCATGGAGGGAGCTCTGGGGCCAACGTCCTGACTTTC
TRBJ2-7	TRBD2	TRBV10-3	-	CAISRLAANSYEQYF	TGTGCCATCAGCAGACTAGCGGCTAACTCCTACGAGCAGTACTTC
TRBJ2-2	TRBD2	TRBV9	-	CASSGTSGGTTGELFF	TGTGCCAGCAGCGGCACTAGCGGGGGGACAACCGGGGAGCTGTTTTTT
TRBJ1-3	-	TRBV20-1	-	CSAREGDSGNTIYF	TGCAGTGCTAGAGAAGGGGACTCTGGAAACACCATATATTTT
TRBJ1-2	TRBD1	TRBV28	once	CASTPLGTGYYGYTF	TGTGCCAGCACCCCCTTGGGGACAGGGTACTATGGCTACACCTTC
TRBJ2-7	-	TRBV29-1	few	CSVVSGEGYEQYF	TGCAGCGTTGTTTCGGGGGAAGGCTACGAGCAGTACTTC
TRBJ2-5	-	TRBV6-5	-	CASSSQRAKETQYF	TGTGCCAGCAGTTCGCAGCGGGCTAAGGAGACCCAGTACTTC
TRBJ1-2	TRBD1	TRBV5-1	few	CASSSRRGSYYGYTF	TGCGCCAGCAGCTCCCGCAGGGGGAGTTACTATGGCTACACCTTC
TRBJ2-2	TRBD2	TRBV12-3/TRBV12-4	-	CASSFSGGPGELFF	TGTGCCAGCAGTTTTAGCGGGGGGCCCGGGGAGCTGTTTTTT
TRBJ2-5	-	TRBV28	many	CASGLDRAETQYF	TGTGCCAGCGGTCTTGATCGGGCAGAGACCCAGTACTTC
TRBJ2-2	-	TRBV15	few	CATSPRGGSTGELFF	TGTGCCACCTCACCCAGAGGAGGGTCCACCGGGGAGCTGTTTTTT
TRBJ1-2	TRBD1	TRBV28	-	CATYEPTGGPDGYTF	TGTGCCACCTACGAACCGACAGGGGGGCCCGATGGCTACACCTTC
TRBJ2-2	TRBD1	TRBV7-3	many	CASSYTGTANTGELFF	TGTGCCAGCAGCTACACCGGGACAGCGAACACCGGGGAGCTGTTTTTT
TRBJ1-3	-	TRBV2	many	CASSEGSGRTNTIYF	TGTGCCAGCAGTGAAGGATCAGGGCGGACAAACACCATATATTTT
TRBJ2-5	-	TRBV7-3	-	CASSLEYRGTQYF	TGTGCCAGCAGCTTAGAGTATAGGGGGACCCAGTACTTC
TRBJ1-1	-	TRBV6-1	-	CASKAGLNTEAFF	TGTGCCAGCAAAGCGGGACTTAACACTGAAGCTTTCTTT
TRBJ2-3	-	TRBV12-3/TRBV12-4	-	CASSLLRTDTQYF	TGTGCCAGCAGCCTACTCCGCACAGATACGCAGTATTTT